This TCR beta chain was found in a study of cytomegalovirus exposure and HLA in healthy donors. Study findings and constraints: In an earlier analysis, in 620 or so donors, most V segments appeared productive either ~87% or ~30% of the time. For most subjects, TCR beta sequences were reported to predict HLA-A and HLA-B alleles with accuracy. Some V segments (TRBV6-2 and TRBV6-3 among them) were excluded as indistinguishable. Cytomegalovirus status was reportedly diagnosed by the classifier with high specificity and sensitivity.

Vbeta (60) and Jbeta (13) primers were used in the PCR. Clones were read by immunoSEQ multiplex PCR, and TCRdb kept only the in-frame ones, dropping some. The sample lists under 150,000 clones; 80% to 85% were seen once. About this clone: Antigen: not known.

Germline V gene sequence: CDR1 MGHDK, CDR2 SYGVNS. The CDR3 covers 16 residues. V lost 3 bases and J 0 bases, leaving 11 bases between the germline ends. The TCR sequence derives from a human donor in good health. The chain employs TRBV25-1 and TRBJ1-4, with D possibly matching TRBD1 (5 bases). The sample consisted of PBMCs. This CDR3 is CASSDWRGATNEKLFF. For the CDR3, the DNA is TGTGCCAGCAGTGATTGGCGGGGCGCAACTAATGAAAAACTGTTTTTT.